This T cell receptor beta chain was identified in a study of cytomegalovirus exposure and HLA in healthy donors. The CDR3 totals 14 residues. V lost 4 bases, J lost 5 bases, and 15 bases lay in between. Germline CDR1 SGHTA, CDR2 FQGTGA. PCR used 60 Vbeta primers and 13 Jbeta primers. The method was immunoSEQ multiplex PCR; TCRdb's version includes in-frame clones alone and lacks a portion of them. The data show over 110,000 clones, 70% to 85% seen once. Donors likely had unrecorded immune exposures despite being nominally healthy when sampled. The source of this sequence is a male donor in good health and CMV-seronegative. This chain joins TRBV7-3 and TRBJ2-7; weak D call: TRBD1 (6 bases). Sequenced material: PBMCs. The CDR3: CASSSLHRANEQYF. CDR3 DNA sequence: TGTGCCAGCAGCTCACTCCACAGGGCCAACGAGCAGTACTTC.